The rows below give T cell receptor beta chains drawn from one sample of a study of identical twins. TCRdb itself ran the 5' RACE reads through MiXCR, one entry per CDR3 protein. The sample has around 1.7 million distinct CDR3 sequences, around 33% seen once. The sample taken for sequencing was cord blood. The receptors originated from a newborn girl in good health. Each CDR3 is given with its conserved first and last residue. Each record gives: D gene, clone size, CDR3 length, V gene, J gene, CDR3 DNA, CDR3 protein. A D gene is named only where the DNA matches it firmly. Only some rows state a clone size, as once, few, many or a class for expanded clones.

d_call: TRBD2; clone_size: .; cdr3_length: 17; v_call: TRBV11-2; j_call: TRBJ2-1; cdr3_nt: TGTGCCAGCAGCTTAGAGGGCACTAGCGGGGGTTACAATGAGCAGTTCTTC; cdr3_aa: CASSLEGTSGGYNEQFF
d_call: TRBD2; clone_size: .; cdr3_length: 19; v_call: TRBV11-2; j_call: TRBJ2-3; cdr3_nt: TGTGCCAGCAGCCCACACAGGGGAAGCGGGAGGTTGGGCACAGATACGCAGTATTTT; cdr3_aa: CASSPHRGSGRLGTDTQYF
d_call: .; clone_size: few; cdr3_length: 18; v_call: TRBV21-1; j_call: TRBJ1-5; cdr3_nt: TGTGCCAGCAGCAAATTATCGGGACAGGGCTGTCGCAATCAGCCCCAGCATTTT; cdr3_aa: CASSKLSGQGCRNQPQHF
d_call: .; clone_size: .; cdr3_length: 15; v_call: TRBV6-5; j_call: TRBJ1-6; cdr3_nt: TGTGCCAGCAGGCCAGGGACGGGCTATAATTCACCCCTCCACTTT; cdr3_aa: CASRPGTGYNSPLHF
d_call: .; clone_size: few; cdr3_length: 16; v_call: TRBV4-2; j_call: TRBJ1-1; cdr3_nt: TGTGCCAGCAGCCAAGAAGGGCCAGGCGCGAACACTGAAGCTTTCTTT; cdr3_aa: CASSQEGPGANTEAFF
d_call: TRBD2; clone_size: few; cdr3_length: 18; v_call: TRBV4-1; j_call: TRBJ2-3; cdr3_nt: TGCGCCAGCAGCTCAGGACTAGCGGGAGGGCTGGTCACAGATACGCAGTATTTT; cdr3_aa: CASSSGLAGGLVTDTQYF
d_call: TRBD2; clone_size: many; cdr3_length: 16; v_call: TRBV12-3/TRBV12-4; j_call: TRBJ2-3; cdr3_nt: TGTGCCAGCAGTTCAGGTCTAGCGGGCCTCACAGATACGCAGTATTTT; cdr3_aa: CASSSGLAGLTDTQYF
d_call: .; clone_size: few; cdr3_length: 14; v_call: TRBV6-1; j_call: TRBJ2-1; cdr3_nt: TGTGCCTGCAAGTTCGGGGACTCCGATGATGAGCAGTTCTTC; cdr3_aa: CACKFGDSDDEQFF
d_call: .; clone_size: .; cdr3_length: 12; v_call: TRBV28; j_call: TRBJ2-4; cdr3_nt: TGTGCCAGCACTGGGAGAGGATACATTCAGTACTTC; cdr3_aa: CASTGRGYIQYF
d_call: .; clone_size: few; cdr3_length: 19; v_call: TRBV5-6; j_call: TRBJ2-1; cdr3_nt: TGTGCCAGCAGCTCCACCCCTCGGGCATCCTTTGGCTCCTACAATGAGCAGTTCTTC; cdr3_aa: CASSSTPRASFGSYNEQFF
d_call: .; clone_size: few; cdr3_length: 15; v_call: TRBV7-9; j_call: TRBJ2-3; cdr3_nt: TGTGCCAGCAGCTTTACCAAATACGGCACAGATACGCAGTATTTT; cdr3_aa: CASSFTKYGTDTQYF
d_call: .; clone_size: few; cdr3_length: 16; v_call: TRBV15; j_call: TRBJ2-4; cdr3_nt: TGTGCCACCAGCGGAGGGACAGCTCTAGCCAAAAACATTCAGTACTTC; cdr3_aa: CATSGGTALAKNIQYF
d_call: TRBD1; clone_size: once; cdr3_length: 13; v_call: TRBV5-1; j_call: TRBJ2-5; cdr3_nt: TGCGCCAGCAGCGAACACACCGGGACAGGGCCGTACTTC; cdr3_aa: CASSEHTGTGPYF
d_call: .; clone_size: .; cdr3_length: 17; v_call: TRBV5-5; j_call: TRBJ1-5; cdr3_nt: TGTGCCAGCAGCTTCGCCCAGGCCTTTTATAGCAATCAGCCCCAGCATTTT; cdr3_aa: CASSFAQAFYSNQPQHF
d_call: .; clone_size: once; cdr3_length: 16; v_call: TRBV2; j_call: TRBJ1-5; cdr3_nt: TGTGCCAGCAGTGAAGCTCGGGCAGGGGTAAATCAGCCCCAGCATTTT; cdr3_aa: CASSEARAGVNQPQHF
d_call: .; clone_size: .; cdr3_length: 15; v_call: TRBV10-2; j_call: TRBJ1-1; cdr3_nt: TGCGCCAGCAGTGAGACGGTCGGGGGGTCTACTGAAGCTTTCTTT; cdr3_aa: CASSETVGGSTEAFF
d_call: .; clone_size: .; cdr3_length: 16; v_call: TRBV4-2; j_call: TRBJ2-1; cdr3_nt: TGTGCCAGCAGCCAAGGTGGGGGAGGGGGCTACAATGAGCAGTTCTTC; cdr3_aa: CASSQGGGGGYNEQFF
d_call: .; clone_size: .; cdr3_length: 11; v_call: TRBV2; j_call: TRBJ2-4; cdr3_nt: TGTGCCAGCAACAGTGGAAACATTCAGTACTTC; cdr3_aa: CASNSGNIQYF